Listed below are T cell receptor beta chains from one sample, sequenced in a study of CD8+ T cells in alopecia areata. The table came from immunoSEQ multiplex PCR; TCRdb's copy has only in-frame clones and leaves some out. The table records about 200,000 clones, about 61% of them present only once. Sequencing was performed on CD8+ T cells sorted from blood. These receptor sequences come from a human donor in good health. Each CDR3 is given with its conserved first and last residue. D genes are given only for firm matches.

d_call,j_call,v_call,cdr3_aa
NA,TRBJ2-7,TRBV7-9,CASSSAGRQAYEQYF
NA,TRBJ2-3,TRBV7-8,CASSLIPGTDTQYF
NA,TRBJ1-2,TRBV27,CASSASPGQGVYGYTF
NA,TRBJ1-2,TRBV11-2,CASSLGTYGYTF
NA,TRBJ2-7,TRBV7-9,CASSLGTSDSSYEQYF
NA,TRBJ2-1,TRBV7-9,CASSLVLGSYNEQFF
NA,TRBJ1-5,TRBV27,CASAWGSNQPQHF
NA,TRBJ2-7,TRBV6-5,CASSYGGSTYEQYF
TRBD2,TRBJ2-5,TRBV13,CASSLRGLASRETQYF
NA,TRBJ1-2,TRBV27,CASSFSANYGYTF
NA,TRBJ2-5,TRBV5-1,CASSLRLGREETQYF
NA,TRBJ2-5,TRBV29-1,CSVVLETQYF
NA,TRBJ1-5,TRBV15,CATSRGSQGLNQPQHF
NA,TRBJ2-1,TRBV6-6,CASSSAGTAYNEQFF
NA,TRBJ2-1,TRBV2,CASSRTIYNEQFF
TRBD1,TRBJ1-5,TRBV27,CASSSRDSFNQPQHF
TRBD2,TRBJ2-1,TRBV4-1,CASSQGVAGGFNEQFF
NA,TRBJ1-2,TRBV21-1,CASLYGYTF
TRBD1,TRBJ2-5,TRBV19,CASSIGTGFQETQYF
NA,TRBJ1-5,TRBV4-1,CASSLAHPSNQPQHF
NA,TRBJ2-7,TRBV4-1,CASSQGFSYEQYF
NA,TRBJ1-1,TRBV7-6,CASSQTGSTEAFF
TRBD1,TRBJ1-5,TRBV6-1,CASRATGSGQPQHF
NA,TRBJ1-4,TRBV7-9,CASSPPLVEEKLFF
NA,TRBJ2-1,TRBV6-5,CASSYSSGSEQFF
TRBD2,TRBJ2-3,TRBV2,CASRQTSGLPDTQYF
NA,TRBJ2-6,TRBV2,CASRGPPENVLTF
NA,TRBJ1-2,TRBV9,CASSAASAYGYTF
TRBD2,TRBJ2-1,TRBV5-6,CASSLEAGAHNEQFF
TRBD1,TRBJ1-1,TRBV4-1,CASSPEGQRETNTEAFF
NA,TRBJ2-1,TRBV11-1,CASSLFGGGGHNEQFF
NA,TRBJ2-3,TRBV29-1,CSVLGAAGPDTQYF
NA,TRBJ1-2,TRBV20-1,CSGSQGPGYTF
NA,TRBJ1-1,TRBV5-1,CASSSTEAGLNTEAFF
TRBD1,TRBJ1-5,TRBV30,CAWSAPQGVSNQPQHF
NA,TRBJ2-1,TRBV5-1,CASSPPGDEQFF
NA,TRBJ2-7,TRBV30,CAWNQGHYEQYF
TRBD1,TRBJ2-1,TRBV5-6,CASRDRIRNEQFF